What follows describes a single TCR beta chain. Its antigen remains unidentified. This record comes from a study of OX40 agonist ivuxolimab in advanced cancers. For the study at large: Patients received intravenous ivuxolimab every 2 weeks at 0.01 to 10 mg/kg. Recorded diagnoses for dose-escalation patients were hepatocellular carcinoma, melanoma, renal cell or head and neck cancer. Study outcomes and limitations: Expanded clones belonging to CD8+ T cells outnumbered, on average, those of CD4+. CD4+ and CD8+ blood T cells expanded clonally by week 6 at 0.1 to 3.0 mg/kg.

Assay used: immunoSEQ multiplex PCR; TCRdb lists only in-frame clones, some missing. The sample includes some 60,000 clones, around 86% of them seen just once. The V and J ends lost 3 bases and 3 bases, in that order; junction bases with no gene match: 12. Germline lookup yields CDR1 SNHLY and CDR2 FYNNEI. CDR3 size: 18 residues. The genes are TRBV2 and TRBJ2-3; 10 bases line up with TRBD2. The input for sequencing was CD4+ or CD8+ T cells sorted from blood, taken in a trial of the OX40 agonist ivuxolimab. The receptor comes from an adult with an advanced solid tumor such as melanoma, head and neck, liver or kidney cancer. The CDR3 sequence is CASSDPPRGTSVTDTQYF. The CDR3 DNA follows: TGTGCCAGCAGTGATCCCCCCCGGGGGACTAGCGTGACAGATACGCAGTATTTT.